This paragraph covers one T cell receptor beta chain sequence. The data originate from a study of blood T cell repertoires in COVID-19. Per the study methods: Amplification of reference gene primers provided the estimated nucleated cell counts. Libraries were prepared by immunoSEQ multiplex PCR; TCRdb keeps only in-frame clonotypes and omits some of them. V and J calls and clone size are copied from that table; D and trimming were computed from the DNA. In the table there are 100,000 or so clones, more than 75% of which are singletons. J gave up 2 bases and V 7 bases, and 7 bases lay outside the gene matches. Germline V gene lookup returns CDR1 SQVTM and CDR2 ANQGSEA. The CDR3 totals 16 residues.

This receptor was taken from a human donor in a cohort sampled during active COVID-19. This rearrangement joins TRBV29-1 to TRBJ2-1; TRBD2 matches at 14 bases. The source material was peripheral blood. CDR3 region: CSAAGTSGSTYNEQFF. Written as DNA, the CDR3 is TGCAGCGCCGCCGGGACTAGCGGGAGTACCTACAATGAGCAGTTCTTC.